The T cell receptor beta chain described here comes from a study of beta chain features in type 1 diabetes. This CDR3 spans 11 amino acids. Trimming took off 8 bases at V and 3 bases at J, with 8 bases between the two ends. From germline, CDR1 is MDHEN and CDR2 SYDVKM. Sorting that relied on CD45RO/CCR7/CD25/CD127/CD95/CD27 yielded CD4+ naive, central memory, regulatory and stem cell-like memory cells. Of the isolated RNA, all was reverse transcribed, and so the sequenced material was expressed TCRB transcripts. Using immunoSEQ multiplex PCR, the repertoire was profiled, and TCRdb retains in-frame clones only, with some absent. The top ten hold approximately 0.64% of the sample, which has around 200,000 clones, 10% to 15% seen once.

This receptor was taken from a woman under 30 in good health. Sequenced sample: central memory CD4+ T cells from blood. V is TRBV28 and J is TRBJ2-7; a possible D gene is TRBD1 (6 bases). The CDR3 protein is CASQGNYEQYF. The CDR3 DNA sequence: TGTGCCAGCCAGGGGAACTACGAGCAGTACTTC. Based on the CDR3 plus reference TRBV28 and TRBJ2-7, the full variable domain is DVKVTQSSRYLVKRTGEKVFLECVQDMDHENMFWYRQDPGLGLRLIYFSYDVKMKEKGDIPEGYSVSREKKERFSLILESASTNQTSMYLCASQGNYEQYFGPGTRLTVT.